The 2 T cell receptor beta chains given below trace back to one sample, sequenced in a study of OX40 agonist ivuxolimab in advanced cancers. Method: immunoSEQ multiplex PCR; TCRdb's copy keeps in-frame clones and lacks some. This sample has about 35,000 clones, with approximately 80% found just once. Sequenced material: CD4+ or CD8+ T cells sorted from blood, taken in a trial of the OX40 agonist ivuxolimab. These receptors came from an adult with an advanced solid tumor such as melanoma, head and neck, liver or kidney cancer.

The rearrangement uses TRBV27 and TRBJ2-7, with TRBD1 matching 7 bases. Per germline, CDR1 MNHEY and CDR2 SMNVEV (reference sequence). Trimming cost V 7 bases and J 3 bases; bases outside gene matches: 12. The CDR3 loop spans 15 amino acids. CDR3 nucleotide sequence: TGTGCCAGCACCTTTCCGACAGGGACCTTCTACGAGCAGTACTTC. Protein sequence: CASTFPTGTFYEQYF.

This clone was picked up one time. The chain uses TRBV28 and TRBJ2-2; D remains unclear. Germline V gene lookup returns CDR1 MDHEN and CDR2 SYDVKM. The CDR3 loop spans 16 amino acids. Trimming shortened V by 5 bases and J by 3 bases, and 16 bases separated the two germline ends. Written as DNA, the CDR3 is TGTGCCAGCAGTCCCTACCTGAACACCGACACCGGGGAGCTGTTTTTT. It yields the protein CASSPYLNTDTGELFF.